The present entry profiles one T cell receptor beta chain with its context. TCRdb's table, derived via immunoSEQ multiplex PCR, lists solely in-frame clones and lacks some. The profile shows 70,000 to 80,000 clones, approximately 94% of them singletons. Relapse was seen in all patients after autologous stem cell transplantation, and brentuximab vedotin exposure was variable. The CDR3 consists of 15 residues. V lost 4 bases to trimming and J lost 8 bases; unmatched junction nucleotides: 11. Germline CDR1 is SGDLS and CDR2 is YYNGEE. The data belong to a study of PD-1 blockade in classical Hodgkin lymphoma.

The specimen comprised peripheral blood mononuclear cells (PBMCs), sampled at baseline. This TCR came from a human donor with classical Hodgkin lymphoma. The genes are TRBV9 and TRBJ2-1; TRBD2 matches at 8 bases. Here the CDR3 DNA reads TGTGCCAGCAGCCCTACCCAAGCGGGAGCCGATGAGCAGTTCTTC. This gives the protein CASSPTQAGADEQFF.